A selection of T cell receptor beta chains follows, all from one sample in a study of blood T cell repertoires in COVID-19. Libraries were prepared by immunoSEQ multiplex PCR; TCRdb keeps only in-frame clonotypes and omits some of them. Of 140,000 to 150,000 clones in the sample, approximately 88% were seen once. The sequenced material came from peripheral blood. These receptors all stem from a man between 65 and 80 years old with acute or convalescent COVID-19. CDR3s include the opening cysteine and the closing phenylalanine or tryptophan. The order of the fields is CDR3 protein, CDR3 DNA, D gene, J gene, clone size, V gene. A D gene is named only where the DNA matches it firmly. A clone size is listed for some rows: how often the clone was seen (once, few, many), or a class if it is expanded.

CDR3 protein: CASSDFGGNTGELFF
CDR3 DNA: TGTGCCAGCAGTGATTTCGGGGGAAACACCGGGGAGCTGTTTTTT
D gene: .
J gene: TRBJ2-2
clone size: .
V gene: TRBV6-1

CDR3 protein: CAWSRDSDTQFF
CDR3 DNA: TGTGCCTGGAGTAGGGACTCGGATACGCAGTTCTTC
D gene: .
J gene: TRBJ2-1
clone size: .
V gene: TRBV30

CDR3 protein: CASSVADRGRTEAFF
CDR3 DNA: TGTGCCAGCAGCGTAGCCGACAGGGGACGAACTGAAGCTTTCTTT
D gene: TRBD1
J gene: TRBJ1-1
clone size: .
V gene: TRBV9

CDR3 protein: CASSPISLSGSNQPQHF
CDR3 DNA: TGTGCCAGCTCACCAATAAGTTTATCGGGAAGCAATCAGCCCCAGCATTTT
D gene: .
J gene: TRBJ1-5
clone size: .
V gene: TRBV18

CDR3 protein: CASSLASSYNSPLHF
CDR3 DNA: TGCGCCAGCAGCTTGGCCAGCTCCTATAATTCACCCCTCCACTTT
D gene: .
J gene: TRBJ1-6
clone size: .
V gene: TRBV5-1

CDR3 protein: CASSPPGKIAYEQYF
CDR3 DNA: TGTGCCAGCAGCCCGCCAGGGAAAATCGCCTACGAGCAGTACTTC
D gene: .
J gene: TRBJ2-7
clone size: once
V gene: TRBV3-1/TRBV3-2

CDR3 protein: CAWSVQGSYTF
CDR3 DNA: TGTGCCTGGAGTGTACAGGGTTCCTACACCTTC
D gene: .
J gene: TRBJ1-2
clone size: .
V gene: TRBV30

CDR3 protein: CASSQSGFGETQYF
CDR3 DNA: TGTGCCAGCAGCCAGAGCGGGTTCGGGGAGACCCAGTACTTC
D gene: .
J gene: TRBJ2-5
clone size: .
V gene: TRBV3-1/TRBV3-2

CDR3 protein: CASSSNTQYEQYF
CDR3 DNA: TGTGCCAGCAGCTCAAATACACAATACGAGCAGTACTTC
D gene: .
J gene: TRBJ2-7
clone size: .
V gene: TRBV11-2

CDR3 protein: CASSLEGRVSTGELFF
CDR3 DNA: TGTGCCAGCAGCTTGGAAGGCAGGGTTAGCACCGGGGAGCTGTTTTTT
D gene: .
J gene: TRBJ2-2
clone size: .
V gene: TRBV5-4

CDR3 protein: CASSLDPAKVQFF
CDR3 DNA: TGTGCCAGCAGTTTAGATCCAGCGAAAGTGCAGTTCTTC
D gene: .
J gene: TRBJ2-1
clone size: .
V gene: TRBV27

CDR3 protein: CASSLEGHRPEGEYF
CDR3 DNA: TGTGCCAGCAGCTTAGAAGGCCACCGGCCAGAGGGGGAGTATTTT
D gene: .
J gene: TRBJ2-3
clone size: .
V gene: TRBV7-2

CDR3 protein: CATRAGGPTYNEQFF
CDR3 DNA: TGTGCCACCAGAGCAGGGGGCCCTACCTACAATGAGCAGTTCTTC
D gene: TRBD1
J gene: TRBJ2-1
clone size: .
V gene: TRBV15

CDR3 protein: CASSGGTSGPQVADTQYF
CDR3 DNA: TGTGCCAGCAGCGGAGGGACTAGCGGGCCACAGGTGGCAGATACGCAGTATTTT
D gene: TRBD2
J gene: TRBJ2-3
clone size: once
V gene: TRBV9

CDR3 protein: CASCGLYEQYF
CDR3 DNA: TGTGCCAGCTGCGGGTTATACGAGCAGTACTTC
D gene: .
J gene: TRBJ2-7
clone size: .
V gene: TRBV28

CDR3 protein: CASSEGGRSRGYTF
CDR3 DNA: TGTGCCAGCAGTGAAGGTGGGAGGTCCCGTGGCTACACCTTC
D gene: .
J gene: TRBJ1-2
clone size: once
V gene: TRBV6-1

CDR3 protein: CASSIRGSATNEKLFF
CDR3 DNA: TGTGCCAGTAGTATAAGGGGAAGTGCAACTAATGAAAAACTGTTTTTT
D gene: .
J gene: TRBJ1-4
clone size: .
V gene: TRBV19

CDR3 protein: CASSLDRVGGYTF
CDR3 DNA: TGTGCCAGCAGTTTAGACAGGGTAGGAGGCTACACCTTC
D gene: TRBD1
J gene: TRBJ1-2
clone size: .
V gene: TRBV27

CDR3 protein: CASSTDTGLSEKLFF
CDR3 DNA: TGTGCCAGCTCAACCGATACAGGGTTGAGCGAAAAACTGTTTTTT
D gene: .
J gene: TRBJ1-4
clone size: .
V gene: TRBV18

CDR3 protein: CATLGQGGNEQFF
CDR3 DNA: TGTGCCACCCTAGGACAGGGTGGTAATGAGCAGTTCTTC
D gene: TRBD1
J gene: TRBJ2-1
clone size: once
V gene: TRBV24-1

CDR3 protein: CASSIGTGAGPQHF
CDR3 DNA: TGTGCCAGTAGTATAGGGACAGGGGCTGGGCCCCAGCATTTT
D gene: TRBD1
J gene: TRBJ1-5
clone size: .
V gene: TRBV19

CDR3 protein: CASSQLTGSYGYTF
CDR3 DNA: TGTGCCAGCAGCCAGCTAACAGGGTCGTATGGCTACACCTTC
D gene: .
J gene: TRBJ1-2
clone size: few
V gene: TRBV3-1/TRBV3-2

CDR3 protein: CATSVRGFYEQYF
CDR3 DNA: TGTGCCACCAGTGTCAGGGGTTTCTACGAGCAGTACTTC
D gene: .
J gene: TRBJ2-7
clone size: .
V gene: TRBV24-1

CDR3 protein: CASSLRATLGANNEQFF
CDR3 DNA: TGTGCCAGCAGTTTAAGGGCAACCTTAGGGGCTAACAATGAGCAGTTCTTC
D gene: .
J gene: TRBJ2-1
clone size: few
V gene: TRBV27

CDR3 protein: CASSARQGADTQYF
CDR3 DNA: TGTGCCAGCAGCGCCCGACAGGGGGCGGATACGCAGTATTTT
D gene: TRBD1
J gene: TRBJ2-3
clone size: .
V gene: TRBV7-9

CDR3 protein: CAISGGTGVNEQFF
CDR3 DNA: TGTGCCATCAGTGGAGGGACAGGGGTCAATGAGCAGTTCTTC
D gene: TRBD1
J gene: TRBJ2-1
clone size: .
V gene: TRBV10-3

CDR3 protein: CASSDAPGSNEQYF
CDR3 DNA: TGTGCCAGCAGTGATGCCCCGGGGAGCAACGAGCAGTACTTC
D gene: .
J gene: TRBJ2-7
clone size: .
V gene: TRBV2

CDR3 protein: CASKGQVVLGELFF
CDR3 DNA: TGTGCCAGCAAAGGACAGGTAGTACTCGGGGAGCTGTTTTTT
D gene: TRBD1
J gene: TRBJ2-2
clone size: .
V gene: TRBV2

CDR3 protein: CASSLIGGAGELFF
CDR3 DNA: TGTGCCAGCAGTTTAATAGGAGGGGCCGGGGAGCTGTTTTTT
D gene: .
J gene: TRBJ2-2
clone size: few
V gene: TRBV28

CDR3 protein: CASSITGAGAFF
CDR3 DNA: TGTGCCAGCAGCATTACAGGGGCAGGGGCTTTCTTT
D gene: TRBD1
J gene: TRBJ1-1
clone size: once
V gene: TRBV7-9

CDR3 protein: CASSKVSSYEQYF
CDR3 DNA: TGTGCCAGTAGTAAAGTGAGCTCCTACGAGCAGTACTTC
D gene: .
J gene: TRBJ2-7
clone size: .
V gene: TRBV19

CDR3 protein: CASSPSAGRTGNTIYF
CDR3 DNA: TGTGCCAGCAGCCCCTCGGCGGGGAGGACTGGAAACACCATATATTTT
D gene: .
J gene: TRBJ1-3
clone size: .
V gene: TRBV3-1/TRBV3-2

CDR3 protein: CASTSRNTEAFF
CDR3 DNA: TGTGCCAGCACCTCCCGGAACACTGAAGCTTTCTTT
D gene: .
J gene: TRBJ1-1
clone size: .
V gene: TRBV7-3

CDR3 protein: CASSAIPGLAGGDYEQYF
CDR3 DNA: TGTGCCAGCAGTGCAATTCCGGGACTAGCGGGAGGGGACTACGAGCAGTACTTC
D gene: TRBD2
J gene: TRBJ2-7
clone size: .
V gene: TRBV28

CDR3 protein: CASSPIQAHFGSQPQHF
CDR3 DNA: TGTGCCAGCAGCCCAATACAGGCCCATTTCGGGTCTCAGCCCCAGCATTTT
D gene: .
J gene: TRBJ1-5
clone size: .
V gene: TRBV27

CDR3 protein: CASSQGFGTGELFF
CDR3 DNA: TGTGCCAGCAGTCAGGGGTTCGGCACCGGGGAGCTGTTTTTT
D gene: .
J gene: TRBJ2-2
clone size: .
V gene: TRBV6-5